This T cell receptor (beta chain) came from a study of PD-L1 blockade in urothelial cancer. Across the study: Each participant's history included 0 to 3 prior chemotherapy regimens. Investigators checked blood 3 weeks (second dose) and 6 weeks after treatment start.

The CDR3 is made up of 13 amino acids. The germline gives CDR1 LNHNV, CDR2 YYDKDF (reference sequence). Trimming cost V 1 base and J 9 bases, with 12 bases left between them. Whole-study results and caveats: For durable-benefit patients, tumor-associated blood clones expanded more at 3 weeks.

Spike-ins of synthetic TCR analog templates went into each PCR. Profiled with immunoSEQ multiplex PCR; TCRdb holds only in-frame clones, not every one. The sample holds 44,000 or so clones, roughly 88% seen once. Regarding this clone: The antigen remains undetermined.

This chain connects TRBV15 to TRBJ1-2, with D tentatively TRBD1 (5 bases). Sequenced material: PBMCs, taken around atezolizumab (anti-PD-L1) treatment. The receptor was derived from a man aged 80 or over with urothelial cancer. CDR3 coding DNA: TGTGCCACCAGCAGAGTGAAACAGGCCCGCTACACCTTC. Encoded protein: CATSRVKQARYTF.